This TCR beta chain was obtained from a study of OX40 agonist ivuxolimab in advanced cancers. The CDR3 runs 14 residues. V was pared by 7 bases and J by 5 bases, with 18 bases between. Germline V lookup: CDR1 LNHDA, CDR2 SQIVND (reference sequence). Whole-study results and caveats: Compared with others, partial responders at 0.1-3.0 mg/kg displayed clonal expansion among the lowest.

Concerning this clone: Its specificity is unknown.

Using immunoSEQ multiplex PCR, the repertoire was profiled, and TCRdb retains in-frame clones only, with some absent. The sample holds about 64,000 clones; about 83% are singletons and the top ten take around 9.5%. The chain employs TRBV19 and TRBJ2-7; perhaps TRBD2 as D (7 bases). Sample: CD4+ or CD8+ T cells sorted from blood, taken in a trial of the OX40 agonist ivuxolimab. The TCR sequence derives from an adult with an advanced solid tumor such as melanoma, head and neck, liver or kidney cancer. The CDR3 nucleotides are TGTGCCAGTACCCCCCGGGGGGCCCCTGACGAGCAGTACTTC. This sequence encodes CASTPRGAPDEQYF.